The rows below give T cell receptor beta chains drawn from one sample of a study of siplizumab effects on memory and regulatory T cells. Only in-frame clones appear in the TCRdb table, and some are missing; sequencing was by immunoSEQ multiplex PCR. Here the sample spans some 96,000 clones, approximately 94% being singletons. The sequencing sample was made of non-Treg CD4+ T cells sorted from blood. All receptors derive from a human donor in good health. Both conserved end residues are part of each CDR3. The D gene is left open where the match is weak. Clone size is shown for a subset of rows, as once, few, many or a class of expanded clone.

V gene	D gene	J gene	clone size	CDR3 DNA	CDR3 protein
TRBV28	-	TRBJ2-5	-	TGTGCCAGCAGGCGCGAGGAACGGGAGTGGGAGACCCAGTACTTC	CASRREEREWETQYF
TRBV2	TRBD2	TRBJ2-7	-	TGTGCCAGCAGTTCAAAGCGGGAGCGGTCCTACGAGCAGTACTTC	CASSSKRERSYEQYF
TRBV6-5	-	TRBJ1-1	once	TGTGCCAGCAGTTACGATAATGGCGACCTTGGGGTAGAAGCTTTCTTT	CASSYDNGDLGVEAFF
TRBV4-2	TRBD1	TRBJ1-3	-	TGTGCCAGCAGCCAAGATCAAGGACAGGGGGCCCCCTCTGGAAACACCATATATTTT	CASSQDQGQGAPSGNTIYF
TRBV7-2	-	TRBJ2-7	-	TGTGCCAGCAGCTTAGCGGGAAGCAACTACGAGCAGTACTTC	CASSLAGSNYEQYF
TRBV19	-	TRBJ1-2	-	TGTGCCAGTAGTCTCCTGACCGGGGCCCTGGGTGGCTACACCTTC	CASSLLTGALGGYTF
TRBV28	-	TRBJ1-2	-	TGTGCCAGCCGGGGGGGGGTAGATGGCTACACCTTC	CASRGGVDGYTF
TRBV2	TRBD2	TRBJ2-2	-	TGTGCCAGCAGTGATACGGGAGGAAGCGGGGAGCTGTTTTTT	CASSDTGGSGELFF
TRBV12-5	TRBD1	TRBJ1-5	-	TGTGCTAGTGGTCCCGGGACAGGGAATCAGCCCCAGCATTTT	CASGPGTGNQPQHF
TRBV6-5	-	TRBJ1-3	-	TGTGCCACCTCGGTTGACTCTGGAAACACCATATATTTT	CATSVDSGNTIYF
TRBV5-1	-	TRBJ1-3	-	TGCGCCAGCAGCTTGGAAGGCCTAGCGAGTTCTGGAAACACCATATATTTT	CASSLEGLASSGNTIYF
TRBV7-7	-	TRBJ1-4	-	TGTGCTAGCAGCTTAAACGGACCGAATGAAAAACTGTTTTTT	CASSLNGPNEKLFF
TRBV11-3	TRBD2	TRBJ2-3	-	TGTGCCAGCAGCCTCGTGACTAGCGGGAGTAGGACAGATACGCAGTATTTT	CASSLVTSGSRTDTQYF
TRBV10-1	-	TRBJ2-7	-	TGCGCCAGCAGTTCGACCTCAAGGATAGGCGAGCAGTACTTC	CASSSTSRIGEQYF
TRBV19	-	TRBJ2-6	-	TGTGCCAGTAGTCCCCCGGCCCCTGGGGCCAACGTCCTGACTTTC	CASSPPAPGANVLTF
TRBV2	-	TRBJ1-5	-	TGTGCCAGCATGGCCACGGCATATAGCAATCAGCCCCAGCATTTT	CASMATAYSNQPQHF
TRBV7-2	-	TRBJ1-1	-	TGTGCCAGCAGCTTAGATGTGAACAGGAACACTGAAGCTTTCTTT	CASSLDVNRNTEAFF
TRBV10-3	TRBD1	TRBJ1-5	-	TGTGCCATCAGCCAGACAGGGTGGGGCAATCAGCCCCAGCATTTT	CAISQTGWGNQPQHF
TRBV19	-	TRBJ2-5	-	TGTGCCAGTAGTATTACGGGGAATGTGCGGGAGACCCAGTACTTC	CASSITGNVRETQYF
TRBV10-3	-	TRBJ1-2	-	TGTGCCACCTCCCGGTTGGCCCAGGAGGGAGGCTACACCTTC	CATSRLAQEGGYTF
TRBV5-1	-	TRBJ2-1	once	TGCGCCAGCAGCTTGATCGGACAGTCCAATGAGCAGTTCTTC	CASSLIGQSNEQFF
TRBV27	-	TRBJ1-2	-	TGTGCCAGCAGTTCGTGGGCAGGGCGACCCCGCTTC	CASSSWAGRPRF
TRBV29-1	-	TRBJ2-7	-	TGCAGCGCACAGGACAAGCCCTACGAGCAGTACTTC	CSAQDKPYEQYF
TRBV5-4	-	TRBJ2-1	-	TGTGCCAGCAGCTTGAACAGGGACAATGAGCAGTTCTTC	CASSLNRDNEQFF
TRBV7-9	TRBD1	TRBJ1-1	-	TGTGCCAGCAGCTTAGGGGACAGGACGAACACTGAAGCTTTCTTT	CASSLGDRTNTEAFF
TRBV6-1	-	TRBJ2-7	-	TGTGCCAGCAGTGAAGCCCTCTACCTCCTCTCCTACGAGCAGTACTTC	CASSEALYLLSYEQYF
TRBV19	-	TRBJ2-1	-	TGTGCCAGTAGTAGTGAGGTTTACTCCTACAATGAGCAGTTCTTC	CASSSEVYSYNEQFF